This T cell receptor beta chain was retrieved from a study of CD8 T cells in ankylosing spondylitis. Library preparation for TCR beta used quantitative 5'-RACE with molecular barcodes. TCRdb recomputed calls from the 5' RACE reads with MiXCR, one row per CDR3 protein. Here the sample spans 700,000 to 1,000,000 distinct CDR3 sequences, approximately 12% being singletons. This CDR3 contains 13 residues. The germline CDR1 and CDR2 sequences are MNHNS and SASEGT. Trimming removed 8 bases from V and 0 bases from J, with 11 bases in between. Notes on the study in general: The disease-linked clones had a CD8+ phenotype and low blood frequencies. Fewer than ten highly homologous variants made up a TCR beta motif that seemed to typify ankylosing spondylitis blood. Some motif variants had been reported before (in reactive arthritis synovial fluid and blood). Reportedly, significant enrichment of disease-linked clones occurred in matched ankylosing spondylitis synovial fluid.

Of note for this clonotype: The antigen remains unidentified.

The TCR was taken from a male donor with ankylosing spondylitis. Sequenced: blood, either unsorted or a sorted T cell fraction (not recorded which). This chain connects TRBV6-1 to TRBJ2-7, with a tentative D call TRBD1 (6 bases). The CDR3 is CASGDKFSYEQYF. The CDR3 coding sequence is TGTGCCAGCGGGGACAAGTTCTCCTACGAGCAGTACTTC.